This T cell receptor beta chain was documented in a study of CXCR3-negative and CXCR3-positive naive CD8 T cells. Carrying UMI labels, the TRB cDNA libraries were prepared through 5' RACE. TCRdb re-analyzed the 5' RACE reads; it lists each CDR3 protein once, without DNA. The table counts around 81,000 distinct CDR3 sequences; roughly 1.6% lies in the top ten. This CDR3 comprises 14 residues. Each CD8+ T cell subset was sorted in triplicate, 300,000 cells each. Naive CD8+ T cells showed a CD45RO-CCR7+CD27+CD95- phenotype. This sequence joins TRBV12-3 or TRBV12-4 and TRBJ2-1; TCRdb calls TRBD1, which cannot be checked without DNA. The sample taken for sequencing was naive CXCR3- CD8+ T cells from blood. The subset is: CD45RO-CCR7+CD27+CD95- naive CD8+ T cells lacking CXCR3 (TNR3-). The TCR was taken from a human donor in good health. Some clones in this sample may be carry-over from other donors' samples. The CDR3 is CASTILTGHNEQFF.